These 14 T cell receptor beta chains originate from one sample sequenced in a study of CD8+ T cells in alopecia areata. RNA was extracted and reverse transcribed into cDNA as the sequencing template. Sequencing used immunoSEQ multiplex PCR; TCRdb keeps in-frame clones, though not all of them. The data show roughly 260,000 clones, with none appearing a single time. The sorting of pooled cutaneous lymph node cells relied on CD4, CD8alpha, NKG2D, NKG2ACE and other markers. Material for sequencing was CD4+ T cells sorted from a lymph node. The receptors were gathered from a C3H/HeJ mouse with alopecia areata. Strain haplotype at MHC: H2-k.

A note on this clone: Gene names and germline match the mouse. The read falls 4 residues short of the CDR3 end, and the missing part is taken from the germline J gene. This rearrangement joins TRBV5 to TRBJ2-2, with D tentatively TRBD1 (6 bases). With 4 bases removed from V and 0 bases from J, the gap between germline ends came to 9 bases. The CDR3 is 15 residues long. CDR1 LGHNA and CDR2 YNLKQL come from the germline V gene (reference sequence). The sequenced part of the CDR3 DNA is TGTGCCAGCAGCCGCGGACAGACAAACACCGGG. It yields the protein CASSRGQTNTG. From start to end, the CDR3 is CASSRGQTNTGQLYF.

This clone occurred a few times. The listed genes are named as in mouse. The sequenced fragment ends 4 residues before the CDR3 boundary, so the rest is inferred from the germline J gene. The rearrangement links TRBV13-1 to TRBJ2-7; D perhaps matches TRBD1 (6 bases). CDR3 size: 14 residues. Trimming removed 3 bases at V and 0 bases at J, with 10 bases between. CDR1 NSHNY and CDR2 SYGAGN come from the germline V gene. CDR3 DNA, as far as it was read: TGTGCCAGCAGTGGGACAGCGAGCTCCTAT. Translation: CASSGTASSY. The full-length CDR3 reads as CASSGTASSYEQYF.

On this clone: Genes and germline come from the mouse. The CDR3 goes on 4 residues after the read ends, and that part is filled in from the germline J gene. V and J are TRBV13-1 and TRBJ2-3, with D possibly being TRBD2 (6 bases). The length of the CDR3 is 14 residues. V lost 7 bases and J lost 0, with 12 bases in between. Germline V gene lookup returns CDR1 NSHNY and CDR2 SYGAGN. The CDR3 loop is CASALGASAETLYF. The DNA read from the CDR3 is TGTGCCAGCGCACTGGGAGCTAGTGCAGAA.

Of note for this clone: The germline and genes are mouse ones. The read ends 4 residues shy of where the CDR3 ends; the end is completed using the germline J gene. Other DNA sequences in this sample translate to the same CDR3. The chain uses TRBV1 and TRBJ2-1, with 11 bases lining up with TRBD2. Per germline, CDR1 NSQYPW and CDR2 LRSPGD (reference sequence). J gave up 3 bases and V 1 base, and 2 bases lay outside the gene matches. The CDR3 is made up of 16 amino acids. The part of the CDR3 DNA that was read is TGCACCTGCAGTGCAGCGGGACTGGGGGTCTATGCT. Translation: CTCSAAGLGVYA. The full CDR3 sequence reads CTCSAAGLGVYAEQFF.

In this sample, this clone turned up a few times. Gene and germline names: mouse. CDR3 DNA (partial): TGTGCCAGCAGTCTGGACAGAGACACCGGG. This encodes CASSLDRDTG. In full, the CDR3 is CASSLDRDTGQLYF. V gene TRBV13-3 combines with J gene TRBJ2-2; weak D call: TRBD1 (6 bases). The CDR3 end falls 4 residues outside the read, so it is completed with the germline J gene. The V gene's germline CDR1 is NNHDY and CDR2 SYVADS. The CDR3 has 14 residues. V dropped 4 bases and J dropped 3 bases, with 10 bases sitting between them.

This clone was counted only a few times. Gene names denote mouse genes. The missing CDR3 end, 4 residues past where the read stops, is filled in from the germline J gene. The rearrangement joins TRBV31 to TRBJ1-1; 7 bases line up with TRBD1. CDR1 GKSSPN and CDR2 SITVG come from the germline V gene. This CDR3 has 13 residues. CDR3 amino acids: CAWSPDRKAEVFF. The sequenced part of the CDR3 DNA is TGTGCCTGGAGTCCGGACAGGAAGGCA.

This clone was seen more than once but under ten times. Mouse names are used for the genes. The observed sequence ends 4 residues before the CDR3 terminus, with the missing tail filled in from the germline J gene. The same CDR3 can be traced to other DNA sequences in this sample. The gene calls are TRBV19 and TRBJ2-1; 12 bases are shared with TRBD2. The CDR3 is made up of 14 amino acids. Germline V gene lookup returns CDR1 FNHDT and CDR2 SITEND (reference sequence). The DNA read from the CDR3 is TGTGCCAGCAGCCCCGACTGGGGGGGCGCT. It translates to CASSPDWGGA. The CDR3 in full is CASSPDWGGAEQFF.

In its sample, this clone was seen a few times. Gene names are mouse gene names. The read stops 4 residues short of the end of the CDR3; the missing end is completed from the germline J gene. The same CDR3 is also encoded by other DNA sequences in this sample. The rearrangement joins TRBV5 to TRBJ2-5; D gene ambiguous. Germline CDR1 reads LGHNA; CDR2 reads YNLKQL (reference sequence). The CDR3 contains 13 residues. Incomplete CDR3 DNA: TGTGCCAGCAGCCAAGAGACATTAGAC. This translates into CASSQETLD. From start to end, the CDR3 is CASSQETLDTQYF.

Only a few counts were recorded for this clone. Gene names follow the mouse nomenclature. The missing CDR3 end, 4 residues past where the read stops, is filled in from the germline J gene. The chain links TRBV14 to TRBJ2-1; 7 bases are shared with TRBD1. From germline, CDR1 is SGHDT and CDR2 FRDEAV. CDR3 size: 13 residues. V dropped 5 bases and J dropped 5; count of bases not matched to a gene: 4. CDR3 DNA, as far as it was read: TGTGCCAGCAGCACGGGACAGAATGCT. Amino acids: CASSTGQNA. The full CDR3 sequence reads CASSTGQNAEQFF.

This clone occurred a few times. Mouse names are used for the genes. The read ends 3 residues before the CDR3 terminus; that terminus is restored from the germline J gene. J is TRBJ1-6 and V is TRBV13-3, with D perhaps TRBD1 (5 bases). TRBJ1-6 is annotated as an ORF whose role is uncertain. The CDR3 is made up of 17 amino acids. The germline gives CDR1 NNHDY, CDR2 SYVADS. Trimming shortened V by 1 base and J by 0 bases, and 11 bases separated the two germline ends. Here the CDR3 reads CASSDLGVLSYNSPLYF. The DNA read from the CDR3 is TGTGCCAGCAGTGATTTGGGGGTTCTTTCCTATAATTCGCCC.

Only a few counts were recorded for this clone. Mouse names are used for the genes. The DNA ends 4 residues before the CDR3 does, and the rest of the CDR3 is filled in from the germline J gene. The V gene is TRBV31, the J gene TRBJ2-2, with 8 positions matching TRBD1. V shed 5 bases and J 3 bases; nucleotides not matched to a gene: 5. This CDR3 contains 14 residues. Germline CDR1 GKSSPN, CDR2 SITVG. The CDR3 sequence is CAWPQGVDTGQLYF. The sequenced CDR3 bases are TGTGCCTGGCCACAGGGGGTCGACACCGGG.

Regarding this clone: Gene and germline names: mouse. Read sequence stops 4 residues before the CDR3 end, and the germline J gene provides the missing end. The chain carries TRBV13-3 and TRBJ2-2; D remains unclear. The CDR3 runs 13 residues. Germline V gene sequence: CDR1 NNHDY, CDR2 SYVADS. V dropped 6 bases and J dropped 1 base, with 7 bases sitting between them. The chain's CDR3 is CASIQINTGQLYF. The sequenced CDR3 bases are TGTGCCAGCATCCAGATAAACACCGGG.

Of note for this clone: The germline and genes are mouse ones. Read data end 4 residues before the CDR3 end; the end is taken from the germline J gene. This sample includes further DNA sequences coding for the same CDR3. This rearrangement joins TRBV19 to TRBJ2-7, with D perhaps matching TRBD2 (5 bases). V shed 1 base and J shed 0 bases, with 5 bases lying between them. The CDR3 is 13 amino acids. Germline-derived CDR1 and CDR2 are FNHDT and SITEND (reference sequence). CDR3 region: CASSILGSYEQYF. CDR3 DNA, as far as it was read: TGTGCCAGCAGTATACTGGGCTCCTAT.

Worth noting for this clone: Mouse gene names apply. The sequenced fragment ends 4 residues before the CDR3 boundary, so the rest is inferred from the germline J gene. The V call is TRBV13-1, the J call TRBJ1-1; 8 nucleotides agree with TRBD1. The CDR3 extends over 13 amino acids. The V gene's germline CDR1 is NSHNY and CDR2 SYGAGN. The sequenced part of the CDR3 DNA is TGTGCCAGCAGTGGGACAGGGAGTGCA. Translating gives CASSGTGSA. The CDR3 in full is CASSGTGSAEVFF.